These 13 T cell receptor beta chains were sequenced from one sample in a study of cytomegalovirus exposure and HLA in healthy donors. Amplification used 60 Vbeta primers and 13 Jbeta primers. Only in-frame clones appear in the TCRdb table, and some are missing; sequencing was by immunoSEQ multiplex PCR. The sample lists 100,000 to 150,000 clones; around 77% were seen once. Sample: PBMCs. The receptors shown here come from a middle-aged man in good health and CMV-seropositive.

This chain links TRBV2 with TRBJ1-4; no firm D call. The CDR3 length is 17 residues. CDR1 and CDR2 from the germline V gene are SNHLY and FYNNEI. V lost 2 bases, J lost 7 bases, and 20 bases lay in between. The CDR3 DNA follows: TGTGCCAGCAGTGAATATATTTTGGGCCCCTTGGGTGAAAAACTGTTTTTT. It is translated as CASSEYILGPLGEKLFF.

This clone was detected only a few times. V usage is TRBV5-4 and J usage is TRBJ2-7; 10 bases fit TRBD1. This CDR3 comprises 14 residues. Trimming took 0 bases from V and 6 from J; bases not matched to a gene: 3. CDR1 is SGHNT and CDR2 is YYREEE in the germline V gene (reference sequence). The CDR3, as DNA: TGTGCCAGCAGCTTGGAAGGGACAGGGGTCGAGCAGTACTTC. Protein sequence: CASSLEGTGVEQYF.

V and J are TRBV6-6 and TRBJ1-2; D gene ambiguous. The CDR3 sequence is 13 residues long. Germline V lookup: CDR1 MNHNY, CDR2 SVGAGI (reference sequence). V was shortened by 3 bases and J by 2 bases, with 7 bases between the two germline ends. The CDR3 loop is CASSYVENYGYTF. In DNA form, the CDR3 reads TGTGCCAGCAGTTATGTAGAGAACTATGGCTACACCTTC.

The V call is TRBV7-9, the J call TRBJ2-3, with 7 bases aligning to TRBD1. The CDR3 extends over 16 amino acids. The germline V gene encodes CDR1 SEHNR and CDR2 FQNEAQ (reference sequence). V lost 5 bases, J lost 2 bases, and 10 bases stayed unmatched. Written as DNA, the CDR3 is TGTGCCAGCAGCCCGAGGGGACAGTCCACCACAGATACGCAGTATTTT. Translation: CASSPRGQSTTDTQYF.

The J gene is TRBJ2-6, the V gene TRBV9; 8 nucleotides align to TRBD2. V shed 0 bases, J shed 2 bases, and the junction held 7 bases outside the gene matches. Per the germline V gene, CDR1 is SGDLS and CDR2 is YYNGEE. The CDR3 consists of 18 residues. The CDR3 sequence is CASSVGPSGHAGANVLTF. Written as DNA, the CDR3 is TGTGCCAGCAGCGTAGGGCCTAGCGGGCACGCTGGGGCCAACGTCCTGACTTTC.

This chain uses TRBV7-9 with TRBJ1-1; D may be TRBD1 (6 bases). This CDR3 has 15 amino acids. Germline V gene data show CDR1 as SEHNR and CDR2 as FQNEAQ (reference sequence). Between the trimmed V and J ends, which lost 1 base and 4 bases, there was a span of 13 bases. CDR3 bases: TGTGCCAGCAGCTTAGTCGGTGGCAGGGGCACTGAAGCTTTCTTT. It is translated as CASSLVGGRGTEAFF.

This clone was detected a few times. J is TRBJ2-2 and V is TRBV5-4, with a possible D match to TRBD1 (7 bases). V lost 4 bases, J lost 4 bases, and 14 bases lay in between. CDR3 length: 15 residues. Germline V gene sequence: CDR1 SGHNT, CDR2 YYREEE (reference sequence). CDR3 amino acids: CASSGGTDTTGELFF. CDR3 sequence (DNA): TGTGCCAGCAGCGGAGGGACAGATACCACCGGGGAGCTGTTTTTT.

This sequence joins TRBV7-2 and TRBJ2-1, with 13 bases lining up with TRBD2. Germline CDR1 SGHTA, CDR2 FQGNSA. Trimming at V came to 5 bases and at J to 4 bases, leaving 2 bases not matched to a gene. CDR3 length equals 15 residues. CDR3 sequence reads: CASSQTSGRYNEQFF. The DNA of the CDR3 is TGTGCCAGCAGCCAGACTAGCGGGAGGTACAATGAGCAGTTCTTC.

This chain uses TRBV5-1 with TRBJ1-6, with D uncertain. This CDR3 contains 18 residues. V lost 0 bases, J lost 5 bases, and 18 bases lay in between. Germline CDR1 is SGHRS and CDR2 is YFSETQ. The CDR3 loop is CASSLAGRSPWDNSPLHF. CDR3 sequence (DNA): TGCGCCAGCAGCTTGGCCGGCAGGTCCCCTTGGGATAATTCACCCCTCCACTTT. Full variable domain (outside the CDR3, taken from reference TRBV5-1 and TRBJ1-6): KAGVTQTPRYLIKTRGQQVTLSCSPISGHRSVSWYQQTPGQGLQFLFEYFSETQRNKGNFPGRFSGRQFSNSRSEMNVSTLELGDSALYLCASSLAGRSPWDNSPLHFGNGTRLTVT.

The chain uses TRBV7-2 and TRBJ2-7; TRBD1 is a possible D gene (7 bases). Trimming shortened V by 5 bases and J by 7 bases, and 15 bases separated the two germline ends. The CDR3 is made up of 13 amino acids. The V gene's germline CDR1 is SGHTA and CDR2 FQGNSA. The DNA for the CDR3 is TGTGCCAGCAGCCCACCAGGGGGGCGGGAGCAGTACTTC. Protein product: CASSPPGGREQYF.

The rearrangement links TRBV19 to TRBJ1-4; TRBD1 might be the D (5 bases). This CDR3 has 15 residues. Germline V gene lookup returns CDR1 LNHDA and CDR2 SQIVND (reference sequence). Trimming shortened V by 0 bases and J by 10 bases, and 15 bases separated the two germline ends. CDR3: CASSIEGQGLRKLFF. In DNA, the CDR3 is TGTGCCAGTAGTATAGAAGGGCAGGGATTGCGAAAACTGTTTTTT.

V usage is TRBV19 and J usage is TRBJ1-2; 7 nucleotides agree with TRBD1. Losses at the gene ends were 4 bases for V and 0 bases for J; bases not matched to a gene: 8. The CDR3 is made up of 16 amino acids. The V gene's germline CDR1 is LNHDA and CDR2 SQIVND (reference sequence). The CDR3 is CASSRGDGTANYGYTF. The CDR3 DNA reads TGTGCCAGTAGTAGGGGTGACGGGACAGCTAACTATGGCTACACCTTC.

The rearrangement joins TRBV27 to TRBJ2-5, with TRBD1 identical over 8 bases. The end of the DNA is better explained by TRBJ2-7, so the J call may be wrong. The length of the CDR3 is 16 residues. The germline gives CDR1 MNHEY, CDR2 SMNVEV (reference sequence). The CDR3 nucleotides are TGTGCCAGCAGACCCCCCGCAGGGGGCAGGTCCTACGAGCAGTACTTC. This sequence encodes CASRPPAGGRSYEQYF.